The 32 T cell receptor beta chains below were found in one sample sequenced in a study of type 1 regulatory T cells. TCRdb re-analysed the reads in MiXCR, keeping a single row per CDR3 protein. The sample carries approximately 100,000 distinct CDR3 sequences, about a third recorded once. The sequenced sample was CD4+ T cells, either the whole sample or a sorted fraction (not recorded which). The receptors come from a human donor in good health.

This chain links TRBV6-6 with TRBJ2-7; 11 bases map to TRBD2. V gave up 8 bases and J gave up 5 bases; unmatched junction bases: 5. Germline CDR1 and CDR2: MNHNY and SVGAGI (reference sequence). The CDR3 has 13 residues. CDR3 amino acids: CASLTSGTHEQYF. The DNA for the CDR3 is TGTGCCAGCTTGACTAGCGGGACCCACGAGCAGTACTTC.

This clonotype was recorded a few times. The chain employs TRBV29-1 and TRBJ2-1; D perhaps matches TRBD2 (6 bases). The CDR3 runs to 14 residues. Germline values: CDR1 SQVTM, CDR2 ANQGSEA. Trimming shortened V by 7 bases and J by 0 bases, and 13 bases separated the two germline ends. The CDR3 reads CSAGGTSSYNEQFF. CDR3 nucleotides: TGCAGCGCCGGGGGTACGAGCTCCTACAATGAGCAGTTCTTC.

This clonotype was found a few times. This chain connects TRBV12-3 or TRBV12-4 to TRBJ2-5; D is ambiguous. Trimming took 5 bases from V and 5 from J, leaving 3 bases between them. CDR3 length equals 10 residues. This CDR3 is CASSDETQYF. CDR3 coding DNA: TGTGCCAGCAGTGATGAGACCCAGTACTTC.

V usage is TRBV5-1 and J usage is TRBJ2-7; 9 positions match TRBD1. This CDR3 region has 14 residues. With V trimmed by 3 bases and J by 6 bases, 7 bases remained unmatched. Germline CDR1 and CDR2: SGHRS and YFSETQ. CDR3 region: CASSSGTGKGEQYF. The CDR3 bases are TGCGCCAGCAGCTCCGGGACAGGGAAGGGCGAGCAGTACTTC.

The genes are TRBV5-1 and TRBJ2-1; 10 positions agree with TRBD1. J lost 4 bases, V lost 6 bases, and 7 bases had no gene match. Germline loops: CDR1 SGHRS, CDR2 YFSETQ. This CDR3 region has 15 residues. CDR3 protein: CASTSGTGVYNEQFF. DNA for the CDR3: TGCGCCAGCACCTCCGGGACAGGGGTGTACAATGAGCAGTTCTTC.

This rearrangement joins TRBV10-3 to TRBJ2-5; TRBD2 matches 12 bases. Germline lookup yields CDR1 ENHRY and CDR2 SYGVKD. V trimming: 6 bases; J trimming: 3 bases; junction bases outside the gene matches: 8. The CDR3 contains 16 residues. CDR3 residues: CAIRAQTSGREETQYF. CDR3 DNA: TGTGCCATCAGGGCCCAGACTAGCGGGAGAGAAGAGACCCAGTACTTC.

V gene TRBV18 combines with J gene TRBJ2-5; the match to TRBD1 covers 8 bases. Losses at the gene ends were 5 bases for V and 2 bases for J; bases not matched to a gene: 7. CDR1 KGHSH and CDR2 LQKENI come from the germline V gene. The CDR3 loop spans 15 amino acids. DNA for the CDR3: TGTGCCAGCTCATTTGCGAGACAGGGGCAAGAGACCCAGTACTTC. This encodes CASSFARQGQETQYF.

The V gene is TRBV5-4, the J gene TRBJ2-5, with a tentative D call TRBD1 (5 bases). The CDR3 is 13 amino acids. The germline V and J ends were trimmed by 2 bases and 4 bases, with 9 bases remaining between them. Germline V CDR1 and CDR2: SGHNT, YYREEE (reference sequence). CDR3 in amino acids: CASSFDSRETQYF. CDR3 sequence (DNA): TGTGCCAGCAGCTTTGACAGCAGAGAGACCCAGTACTTC.

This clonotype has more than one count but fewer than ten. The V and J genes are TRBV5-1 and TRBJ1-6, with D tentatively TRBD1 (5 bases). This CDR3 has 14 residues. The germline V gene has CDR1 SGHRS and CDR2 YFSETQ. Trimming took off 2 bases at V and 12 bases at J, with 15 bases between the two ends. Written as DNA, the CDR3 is TGCGCCAGCAGCTTAAGGGGTCTACGGGAACCCCTCCACTTT. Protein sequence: CASSLRGLREPLHF.

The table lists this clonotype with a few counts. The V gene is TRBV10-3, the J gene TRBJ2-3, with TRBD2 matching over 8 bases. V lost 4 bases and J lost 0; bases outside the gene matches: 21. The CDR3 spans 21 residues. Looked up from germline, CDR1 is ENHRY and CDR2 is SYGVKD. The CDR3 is CAISASVFERERSPSTDTQYF. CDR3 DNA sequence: TGTGCCATCAGTGCCTCGGTTTTTGAGCGGGAGCGGTCCCCTAGCACAGATACGCAGTATTTT.

The CDR3 loop reads CASSPSGRPEQFF. CDR3 DNA sequence: TGTGCCAGCAGCCCGTCGGGACGACCTGAGCAGTTCTTC. V usage is TRBV7-3 and J usage is TRBJ2-1; D may be TRBD1 or TRBD2 (5 bases each). V was clipped by 5 bases and J by 9 bases, with 14 bases between them. CDR1 SGHTA and CDR2 FQGTGA come from the germline V gene. CDR3 size: 13 residues.

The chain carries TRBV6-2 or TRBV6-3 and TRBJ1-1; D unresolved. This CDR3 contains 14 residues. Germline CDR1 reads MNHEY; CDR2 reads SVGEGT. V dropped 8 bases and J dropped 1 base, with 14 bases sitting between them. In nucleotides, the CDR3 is TGTGCCAGCTCCCGTATGTCTTCGAACACTGAAGCTTTCTTT. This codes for CASSRMSSNTEAFF.

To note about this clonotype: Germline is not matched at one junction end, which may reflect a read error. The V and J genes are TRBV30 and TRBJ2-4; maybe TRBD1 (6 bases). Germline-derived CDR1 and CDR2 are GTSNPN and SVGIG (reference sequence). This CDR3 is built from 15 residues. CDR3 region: CAWCVRTVRGNIQYF. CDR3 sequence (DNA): TGTGCCTGGTGTGTACGGACAGTACGAGGAAACATTCAGTACTTC.

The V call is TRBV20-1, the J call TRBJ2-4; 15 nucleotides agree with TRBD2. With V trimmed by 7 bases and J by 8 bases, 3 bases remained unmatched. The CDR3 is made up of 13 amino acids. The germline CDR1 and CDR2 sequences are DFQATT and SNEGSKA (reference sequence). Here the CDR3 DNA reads TGCAGTGGGACTAGCGGGAGGGCCGACATTCAGTACTTC. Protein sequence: CSGTSGRADIQYF.

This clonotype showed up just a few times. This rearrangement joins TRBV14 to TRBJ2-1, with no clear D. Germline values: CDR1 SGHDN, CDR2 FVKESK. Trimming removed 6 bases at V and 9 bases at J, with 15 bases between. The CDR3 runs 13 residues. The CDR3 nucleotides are TGTGCCAGCAGTCCAAGAATGCGGACTGAGCAGTTCTTC. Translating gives CASSPRMRTEQFF.

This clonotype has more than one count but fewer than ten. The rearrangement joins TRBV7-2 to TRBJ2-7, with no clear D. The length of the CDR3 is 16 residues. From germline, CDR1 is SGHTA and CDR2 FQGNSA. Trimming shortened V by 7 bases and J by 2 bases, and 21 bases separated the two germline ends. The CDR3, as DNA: TGTGCCAGCACCCCAGGTAATCCCGGTTACCCCTACGAGCAGTACTTC. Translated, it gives CASTPGNPGYPYEQYF.

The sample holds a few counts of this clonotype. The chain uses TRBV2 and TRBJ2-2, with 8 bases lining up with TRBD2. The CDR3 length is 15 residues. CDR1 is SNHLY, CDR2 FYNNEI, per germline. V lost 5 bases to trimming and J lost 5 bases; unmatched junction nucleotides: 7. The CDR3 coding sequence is TGTGCCAGCAGTTGGGGGGGACTAGAGACCGGGGAGCTGTTTTTT. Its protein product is CASSWGGLETGELFF.

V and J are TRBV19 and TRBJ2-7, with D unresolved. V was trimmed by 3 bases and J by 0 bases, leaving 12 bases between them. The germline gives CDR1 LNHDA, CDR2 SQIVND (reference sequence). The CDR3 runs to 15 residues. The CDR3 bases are TGTGCCAGTAGTATGCAAGGGATTAGCTCCTACGAGCAGTACTTC. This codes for CASSMQGISSYEQYF. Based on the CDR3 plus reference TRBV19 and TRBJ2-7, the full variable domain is DGGITQSPKYLFRKEGQNVTLSCEQNLNHDAMYWYRQDPGQGLRLIYYSQIVNDFQKGDIAEGYSVSREKKESFPLTVTSAQKNPTAFYLCASSMQGISSYEQYFGPGTRLTVT.

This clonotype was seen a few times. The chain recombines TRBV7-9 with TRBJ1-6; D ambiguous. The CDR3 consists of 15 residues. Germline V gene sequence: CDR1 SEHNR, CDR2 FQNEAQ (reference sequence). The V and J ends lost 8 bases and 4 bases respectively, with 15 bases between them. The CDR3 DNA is TGTGCCAGCGTCCCCTGGCAGCCTTATAATTCACCCCTCCACTTT. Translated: CASVPWQPYNSPLHF.

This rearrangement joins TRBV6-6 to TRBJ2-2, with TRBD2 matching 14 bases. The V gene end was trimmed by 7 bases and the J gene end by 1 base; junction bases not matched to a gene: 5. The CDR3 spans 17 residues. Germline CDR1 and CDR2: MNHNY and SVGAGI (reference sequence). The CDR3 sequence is CASNRLAGGLNTGELFF. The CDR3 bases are TGTGCCAGCAACAGACTAGCGGGAGGGCTGAACACCGGGGAGCTGTTTTTT.

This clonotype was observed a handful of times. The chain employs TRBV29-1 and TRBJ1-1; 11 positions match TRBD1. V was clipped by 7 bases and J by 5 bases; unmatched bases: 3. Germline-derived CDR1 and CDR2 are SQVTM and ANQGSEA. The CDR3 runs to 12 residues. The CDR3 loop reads CSGGQGETEAFF. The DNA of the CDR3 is TGCAGCGGGGGACAGGGGGAGACTGAAGCTTTCTTT.

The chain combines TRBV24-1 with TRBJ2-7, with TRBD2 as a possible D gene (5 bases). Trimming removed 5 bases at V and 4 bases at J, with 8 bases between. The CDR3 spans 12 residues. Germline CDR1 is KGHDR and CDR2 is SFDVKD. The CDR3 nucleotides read TGTGCCACCAGTGGTGGGAGTTACGAGCAGTACTTC. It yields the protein CATSGGSYEQYF.

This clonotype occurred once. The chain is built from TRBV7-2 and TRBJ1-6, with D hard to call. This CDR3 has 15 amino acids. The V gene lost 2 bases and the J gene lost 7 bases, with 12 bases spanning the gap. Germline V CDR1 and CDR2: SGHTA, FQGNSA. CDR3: CASSLRTRLNSPLHF. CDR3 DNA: TGTGCCAGCAGCTTAAGGACCCGGTTGAATTCACCCCTCCACTTT.

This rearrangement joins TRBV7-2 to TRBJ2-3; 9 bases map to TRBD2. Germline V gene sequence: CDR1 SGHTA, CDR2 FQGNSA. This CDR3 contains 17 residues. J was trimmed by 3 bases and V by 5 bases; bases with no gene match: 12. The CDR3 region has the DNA TGTGCCAGCAGCACCCGCCTCGGGCTAGCGGGAACAGATACGCAGTATTTT. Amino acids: CASSTRLGLAGTDTQYF.

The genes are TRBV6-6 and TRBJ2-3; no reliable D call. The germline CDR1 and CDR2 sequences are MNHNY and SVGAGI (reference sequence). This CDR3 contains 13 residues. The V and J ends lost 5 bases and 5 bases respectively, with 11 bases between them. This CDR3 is CASSPLEIDTQYF. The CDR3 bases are TGTGCCAGCAGTCCGTTGGAGATAGATACGCAGTATTTT.

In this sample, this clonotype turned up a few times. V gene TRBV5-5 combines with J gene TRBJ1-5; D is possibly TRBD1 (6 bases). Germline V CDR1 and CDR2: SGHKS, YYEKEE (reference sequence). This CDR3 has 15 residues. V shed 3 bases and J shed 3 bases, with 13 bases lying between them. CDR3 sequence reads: CASSYGQIPNQPQHF. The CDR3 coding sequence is TGTGCCAGCAGCTACGGACAGATTCCCAATCAGCCCCAGCATTTT.

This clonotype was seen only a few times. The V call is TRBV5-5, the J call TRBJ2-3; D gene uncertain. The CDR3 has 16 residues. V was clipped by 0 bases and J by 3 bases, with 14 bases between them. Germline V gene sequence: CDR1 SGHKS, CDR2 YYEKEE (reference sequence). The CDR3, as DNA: TGTGCCAGCAGCTTGGCCCCGAGGTTCCGGACAGATACGCAGTATTTT. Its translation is CASSLAPRFRTDTQYF.

CDR3 in amino acids: CSARVLAGGRNGQFF. The CDR3 nucleotides are TGCAGTGCTAGGGTCTTGGCGGGAGGACGTAATGGACAGTTCTTC. V usage is TRBV20-1 and J usage is TRBJ2-1; 8 bases are shared with TRBD2. Unmatched junction bases numbered 17, after V lost 3 bases and J lost 13 bases. Germline-derived CDR1 and CDR2 are DFQATT and SNEGSKA (reference sequence). The CDR3 contains 15 residues.

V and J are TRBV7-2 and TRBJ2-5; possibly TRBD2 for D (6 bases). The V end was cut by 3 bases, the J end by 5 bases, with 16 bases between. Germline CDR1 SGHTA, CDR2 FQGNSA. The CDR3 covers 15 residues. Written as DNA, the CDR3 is TGTGCCAGCAGCTTGGGGGACTCCGGGCGGGAGACCCAGTACTTC. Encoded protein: CASSLGDSGRETQYF.

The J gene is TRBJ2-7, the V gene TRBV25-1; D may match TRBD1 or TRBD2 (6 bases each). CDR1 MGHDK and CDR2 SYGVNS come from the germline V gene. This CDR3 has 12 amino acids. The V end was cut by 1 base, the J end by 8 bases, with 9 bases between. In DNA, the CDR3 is TGTGCCAGCAGTGAATCCGGGGGCAAGCAGTACTTC. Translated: CASSESGGKQYF.

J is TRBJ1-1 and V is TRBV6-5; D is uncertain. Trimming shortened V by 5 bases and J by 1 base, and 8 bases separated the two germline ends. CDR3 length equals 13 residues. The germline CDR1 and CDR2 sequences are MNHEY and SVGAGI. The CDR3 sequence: CASSPRRNTEAFF. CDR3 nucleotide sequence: TGTGCCAGCAGTCCTCGACGGAACACTGAAGCTTTCTTT.

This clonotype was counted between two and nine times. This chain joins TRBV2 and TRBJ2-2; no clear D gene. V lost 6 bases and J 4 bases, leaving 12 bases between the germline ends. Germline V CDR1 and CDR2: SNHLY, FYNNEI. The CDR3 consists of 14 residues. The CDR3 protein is CASSETLITGELFF. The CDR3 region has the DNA TGTGCCAGCAGCGAGACACTTATCACCGGGGAGCTGTTTTTT. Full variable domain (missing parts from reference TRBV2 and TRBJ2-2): EPEVTQTPSHQVTQMGQEVILRCVPISNHLYFYWYRQILGQKVEFLVSFYNNEISEKSEIFDDQFSVERPDGSNFTLKIRSTKLEDSAMYFCASSETLITGELFFGEGSRLTVL.